These 17 T cell receptor beta chains were all obtained from the same sample, sequenced in a study of T cells in Graves' hyperthyroidism and ophthalmopathy. From RNA transcripts, TCR beta CDR3 regions were amplified. In the first-round RT-PCR of the TCR CDR3, the HTBI primer set was used. In TCRdb, the multiplex PCR reads were re-called with MiXCR into one record per CDR3 protein. Of a few hundred thousand distinct CDR3 sequences in the sample, approximately 13% were seen once. Sequenced sample: blood. The receptors were gathered from a woman in her thirties or forties with Graves' ophthalmopathy.

At least ten counts were recorded for this clonotype. V and J are TRBV27 and TRBJ1-2; possibly TRBD1 for D (6 bases). Germline-derived CDR1 and CDR2 are MNHEY and SMNVEV (reference sequence). The length of the CDR3 is 13 residues. V was cut by 3 bases and J by 3 bases, with 8 bases left in between. CDR3 residues: CASSFKGDYGYTF. The CDR3 DNA reads TGTGCCAGCAGTTTTAAGGGGGACTATGGCTACACCTTC.

This clonotype was seen repeatedly, ten times or more. J is TRBJ2-1 and V is TRBV6-5; D is ambiguous. V was pared by 2 bases and J by 4 bases, with 6 bases between. The CDR3 covers 13 residues. The germline gives CDR1 MNHEY, CDR2 SVGAGI. The CDR3 DNA reads as TGTGCCAGCAGTTACGGGCAGTACAATGAGCAGTTCTTC. Translating it yields CASSYGQYNEQFF.

In its sample, this clonotype was seen many times. The rearrangement links TRBV6-2 or TRBV6-3 to TRBJ2-3; 8 bases are shared with TRBD2. With 5 bases clipped from V and 4 bases from J, the junction kept 5 bases outside the gene matches. Germline V gene lookup returns CDR1 MNHEY and CDR2 SVGEGT. CDR3 length: 14 residues. CDR3 DNA sequence: TGTGCCAGCAGTCCCGGACTAGCTCCAGATACGCAGTATTTT. Its protein is CASSPGLAPDTQYF.

This clonotype has a handful of counts. The chain couples TRBV4-1 to TRBJ2-3, with 10 bases that match TRBD2. The CDR3 contains 16 residues. The germline gives CDR1 MGHRA, CDR2 YSYEKL. The V segment lost 4 bases and the J segment 2 bases; nucleotides outside the gene matches: 6. The CDR3 sequence: CASSLLAGGPTDTQYF. CDR3 DNA sequence: TGCGCCAGCAGCCTATTAGCGGGGGGCCCCACAGATACGCAGTATTTT.

In its sample, this clonotype was seen many times. The chain uses TRBV20-1 and TRBJ2-1, with 16 bases lining up with TRBD2. The germline V gene encodes CDR1 DFQATT and CDR2 SNEGSKA (reference sequence). V was pared by 5 bases and J by 4 bases, with 8 bases of the junction left unmatched. This CDR3 has 17 residues. CDR3 DNA sequence: TGCAGTGCTGGGGGACTAGCGGGAGGGCGGTCATACAATGAGCAGTTCTTC. It codes for CSAGGLAGGRSYNEQFF.

In this sample, this clonotype turned up many times. The chain links TRBV11-2 to TRBJ2-1, with D possibly matching TRBD2 (6 bases). Per the germline V gene, CDR1 is SGHAT and CDR2 is FQNNGV. The CDR3 length is 16 residues. V lost 4 bases to trimming and J lost 6 bases, with 19 bases between them. CDR3 residues: CASSSSLREPGNEQFF. The CDR3 DNA is TGTGCCAGCAGCTCCTCCCTTCGGGAGCCTGGCAATGAGCAGTTCTTC.

This clonotype was detected many times. The V gene is TRBV6-5, the J gene TRBJ2-7, with D unresolved. Germline lookup yields CDR1 MNHEY and CDR2 SVGAGI. The CDR3 totals 13 residues. V gave up 1 base and J gave up 1 base, with 5 bases separating them. CDR3 DNA: TGTGCCAGCAGTTACTTTGCATCCTACGAGCAGTACTTC. This sequence encodes CASSYFASYEQYF.

This clonotype was seen many times. The chain combines TRBV19 with TRBJ2-7; D is uncertain. CDR1 is LNHDA and CDR2 is SQIVND in the germline V gene (reference sequence). V dropped 0 bases and J dropped 5 bases, with 14 bases sitting between them. The CDR3 has 15 amino acids. The CDR3 loop reads CASSIDQDPQNEQYF. As DNA, the CDR3 is TGTGCCAGTAGTATAGATCAGGACCCACAGAACGAGCAGTACTTC.

This clonotype was seen repeatedly, ten times or more. One end of the junction fails to match germline, which may point to a read error. The CDR3 DNA follows: TGTGCTAGTGCCCTAACCCGGACAGTTCTCCTGAATACTGAAGCTTTCTTT. Amino acids: CASALTRTVLLNTEAFF. The genes are TRBV12-5 and TRBJ1-1, with D possibly TRBD1 on 6 matching bases. CDR1 and CDR2 (germline): LGHNT, FRNRAP. This CDR3 comprises 17 residues.

This chain links TRBV19 with TRBJ1-5; D gene unclear. CDR1 and CDR2 (germline): LNHDA, SQIVND (reference sequence). Deletions cut 1 base from V and 9 bases from J, with 7 bases between. CDR3 length equals 12 residues. CDR3: CASSIVGSPQHF. CDR3 coding DNA: TGTGCCAGTAGTATAGTTGGGTCGCCCCAGCATTTT. The full variable domain, in which reference TRBV19 and TRBJ1-5 provide the parts outside the CDR3, is DGGITQSPKYLFRKEGQNVTLSCEQNLNHDAMYWYRQDPGQGLRLIYYSQIVNDFQKGDIAEGYSVSREKKESFPLTVTSAQKNPTAFYLCASSIVGSPQHFGDGTRLSIL.

This clonotype came up a few times. The chain links TRBV19 to TRBJ1-1; D not resolved. The CDR3 runs 13 residues. V lost 6 bases, J lost 6 bases, and 14 bases lay in between. Per the germline V gene, CDR1 is LNHDA and CDR2 is SQIVND (reference sequence). CDR3 DNA sequence: TGTGCCAGTAGGACGAAACAAAGGGCTGAAGCTTTCTTT. This sequence encodes CASRTKQRAEAFF. Looking up the rest from reference TRBV19 and TRBJ1-1 gives the full variable domain: DGGITQSPKYLFRKEGQNVTLSCEQNLNHDAMYWYRQDPGQGLRLIYYSQIVNDFQKGDIAEGYSVSREKKESFPLTVTSAQKNPTAFYLCASRTKQRAEAFFGQGTRLTVV.

This chain links TRBV6-2 or TRBV6-3 with TRBJ2-3, with 7 bases fitting TRBD1. The CDR3 contains 12 residues. Germline V gene lookup returns CDR1 MNHEY and CDR2 SVGEGT. The V and J ends lost 0 bases and 12 bases, in that order; junction bases with no gene match: 3. In DNA form, the CDR3 reads TGTGCCAGCAGTTACTCCCGACAGGGTCAGTATTTT. This encodes CASSYSRQGQYF.

This clonotype has more than one count but fewer than ten. The V gene is TRBV6-2 or TRBV6-3, the J gene TRBJ2-1; TRBD2 agrees at 8 bases. The V gene end was trimmed by 5 bases and the J gene end by 4 bases; junction bases not matched to a gene: 7. CDR3 length: 15 amino acids. Germline loops: CDR1 MNHEY, CDR2 SVGEGT. The CDR3 loop reads CASSLSGTRYNEQFF. The CDR3 nucleotides are TGTGCCAGCAGTCTTAGCGGGACGAGATACAATGAGCAGTTCTTC.

This clonotype was detected ten times or more. The chain joins TRBV6-5 to TRBJ2-7; possible D gene TRBD2, 6 bases. There are 12 residues in the CDR3. Looked up from germline, CDR1 is MNHEY and CDR2 is SVGAGI. The ends were cut back, 2 bases at V and 9 bases at J, with 11 bases in the middle. CDR3 DNA: TGTGCCAGCAGTTACAGGAGGGGCTGGCAGTACTTC. Translation gives CASSYRRGWQYF.

This clonotype was detected only once. The rearrangement uses TRBV5-1 and TRBJ1-2; TRBD1 aligns across 9 bases. CDR1 is SGHRS, CDR2 YFSETQ, per germline. The CDR3 sequence is 12 residues long. V gave up 7 bases and J gave up 7 bases; unmatched junction bases: 5. This chain's CDR3 is CASWTGASGYTF. In DNA form, the CDR3 reads TGCGCCAGCTGGACAGGGGCGAGTGGCTACACCTTC.

This clonotype occurred many times. The V and J genes are TRBV2 and TRBJ2-7, with TRBD1 matching over 12 bases. J lost 9 bases, V lost 6 bases, and 12 bases had no gene match. The length of the CDR3 is 15 residues. Germline CDR1 SNHLY, CDR2 FYNNEI. The CDR3 reads CASSRTSGTGGGQYF. The CDR3 DNA sequence: TGTGCCAGCAGCCGTACTTCCGGGACAGGGGGCGGGCAGTACTTC.

In this sample, this clonotype turned up a few times. The rearrangement links TRBV5-5 to TRBJ1-1; a weak D match, TRBD1 (5 bases). The germline gives CDR1 SGHKS, CDR2 YYEKEE (reference sequence). The CDR3 is made up of 17 amino acids. Trimming stripped 4 bases from V and 2 bases from J, with 21 bases between. CDR3 amino acids: CASSPLRGEGRNTEAFF. The CDR3, as DNA: TGTGCCAGCAGCCCACTCCGAGGGGAGGGAAGAAACACTGAAGCTTTCTTT.